These 9 T cell receptor beta chains were sequenced from one sample in a study of beta chain features in type 1 diabetes (dated 2018 in TCRdb). The paper's findings and limits, for the study overall: A moderate but significant shortening of TCRB CDR3 length was observed in type 1 diabetes patients in all four CD4+ subsets.

The method behind the library was the immunoSEQ multiplex PCR assay. The entire amount of isolated RNA was reverse transcribed using the High Capacity cDNA Reverse Transcription Kit, so the sequenced TCRB transcripts were expressed ones. Not all clones reach the TCRdb copy of this immuneACCESS table, which keeps in-frame sequences only. Checked studies attribute under half of the gap to unresolved V genes and leave the rest unexplained. The sample table lists 95,000 to 150,000 clones, roughly 17% of them with a count of one. Of the sample, 2.6% is held by the ten largest clones. Their antigens are not known. Sequenced input: central memory CD4+ T cells from blood. The origin of the receptors is a man between 18 and 29 years old with type 1 diabetes.

This clone was detected many times. This sequence joins TRBV29-1 and TRBJ2-3, with D hard to call. This CDR3 region has 15 residues. V was trimmed by 7 bases and J by 6 bases, leaving 23 bases between them. Germline loops: CDR1 SQVTM, CDR2 ANQGSEA. The CDR3 region is CSAGDLSVGVDTQYF. The CDR3 nucleotides read TGCAGCGCTGGGGATTTAAGCGTCGGAGTGGATACGCAGTATTTT.

This clone was detected only a few times. DNA for the CDR3: TGTGCCAGCACCCCGGACGGGTTACGAGCTTTCTTT. Its translation: CASTPDGLRAFF. The chain uses TRBV7-9 and TRBJ1-1; D is ambiguous. V lost 7 bases and J lost 10, with 16 bases in between. Germline V gives CDR1 SEHNR, CDR2 FQNEAQ (reference sequence). This CDR3 is 12 amino acids long.

This clone was observed a handful of times. The V call is TRBV30, the J call TRBJ1-3; D remains ambiguous. Germline loops: CDR1 GTSNPN, CDR2 SVGIG (reference sequence). The CDR3 is 13 amino acids. V was shortened by 0 bases and J by 8 bases, with 11 bases between the two germline ends. The CDR3 loop is CAWSVRAADTIYF. The CDR3 bases are TGTGCCTGGAGTGTACGAGCGGCGGACACCATATATTTT. The full variable domain, its missing parts supplied by reference TRBV30 and TRBJ1-3, is SQTIHQWPATLVQPVGSPLSLECTVEGTSNPNLYWYRQAAGRGLQLLFYSVGIGQISSEVPQNLSASRPQDRQFILSSKKLLLSDSGFYLCAWSVRAADTIYFGEGSWLTVV.

This clone was detected a few times. The chain links TRBV18 to TRBJ2-7, with TRBD2 matching 8 bases. After removal of 4 bases from V and 0 bases from J, the junction contained 17 bases not matched to a gene. This CDR3 region has 19 residues. Germline assignment: CDR1 KGHSH and CDR2 LQKENI. The CDR3 DNA sequence: TGTGCCAGCTCACTCCAGGCCCTGCTACTAGCGGCAAGCTCCTACGAGCAGTACTTC. It translates to CASSLQALLLAASSYEQYF.

This chain's CDR3 is CASRTGQGFYGYTF. CDR3 sequence (DNA): TGTGCCAGCAGGACCGGACAGGGGTTTTATGGCTACACCTTC. The chain has TRBV28 and TRBJ1-2, with 9 bases fitting TRBD1. The CDR3 has 14 residues. CDR1 MDHEN and CDR2 SYDVKM come from the germline V gene. V lost 6 bases to trimming and J lost 5 bases; unmatched junction nucleotides: 7.

There are a few counts of this clone. This chain connects TRBV29-1 to TRBJ2-7; D is perhaps TRBD1 or TRBD2 (5 bases each). Germline V gene sequence: CDR1 SQVTM, CDR2 ANQGSEA. The CDR3 extends over 15 amino acids. Between the trimmed V and J ends, which lost 4 bases and 5 bases, there was a span of 21 bases. This CDR3 is CSVVLGPLKLDEQYF. In DNA, the CDR3 is TGCAGCGTTGTACTGGGACCGCTGAAACTCGACGAGCAGTACTTC.

This clone was observed a handful of times. J is TRBJ1-1 and V is TRBV30, with D unresolved. V lost 8 bases to trimming and J lost 0 bases, with 13 bases between them. The CDR3 loop spans 13 amino acids. Germline V gives CDR1 GTSNPN, CDR2 SVGIG (reference sequence). This CDR3 reads CARAAGMNTEAFF. CDR3 DNA sequence: TGTGCCCGGGCCGCGGGTATGAACACTGAAGCTTTCTTT. The full variable domain, its missing parts supplied by reference TRBV30 and TRBJ1-1, is SQTIHQWPATLVQPVGSPLSLECTVEGTSNPNLYWYRQAAGRGLQLLFYSVGIGQISSEVPQNLSASRPQDRQFILSSKKLLLSDSGFYLCARAAGMNTEAFFGQGTRLTVV.

This clone appeared a few times. V usage is TRBV6-5 and J usage is TRBJ1-1; TRBD1 might be the D (6 bases). CDR3 length: 14 amino acids. Germline CDR1 reads MNHEY; CDR2 reads SVGAGI. Deletions cut 8 bases from V and 0 bases from J, with 13 bases between. The chain's CDR3 is CASLKTGLNTEAFF. The CDR3 DNA reads as TGTGCCAGCCTTAAGACAGGCCTGAACACTGAAGCTTTCTTT.

This clone occurred a few times. This chain joins TRBV30 and TRBJ1-5, with D uncertain. CDR1 is GTSNPN, CDR2 SVGIG, per germline (reference sequence). V lost 4 bases, J lost 4 bases, and 11 bases lay in between. This CDR3 region has 13 residues. CDR3 sequence (DNA): TGTGCCTGGACCTACAGTGGGAATCAGCCCCAGCATTTT. This gives the protein CAWTYSGNQPQHF.